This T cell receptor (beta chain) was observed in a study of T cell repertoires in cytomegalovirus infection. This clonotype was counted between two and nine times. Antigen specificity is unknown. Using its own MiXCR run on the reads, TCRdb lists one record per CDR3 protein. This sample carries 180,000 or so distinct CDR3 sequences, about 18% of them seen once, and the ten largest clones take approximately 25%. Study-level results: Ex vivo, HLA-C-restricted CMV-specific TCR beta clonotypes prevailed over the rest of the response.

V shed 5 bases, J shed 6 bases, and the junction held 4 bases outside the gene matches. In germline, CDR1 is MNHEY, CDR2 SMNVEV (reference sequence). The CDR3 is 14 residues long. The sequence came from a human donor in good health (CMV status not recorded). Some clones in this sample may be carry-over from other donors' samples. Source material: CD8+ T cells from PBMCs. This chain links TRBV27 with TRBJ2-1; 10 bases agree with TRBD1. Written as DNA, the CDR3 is TGTGCCAGCAGTATAGGGACAGGGGTCAATGAGCAGTTCTTC. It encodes CASSIGTGVNEQFF.